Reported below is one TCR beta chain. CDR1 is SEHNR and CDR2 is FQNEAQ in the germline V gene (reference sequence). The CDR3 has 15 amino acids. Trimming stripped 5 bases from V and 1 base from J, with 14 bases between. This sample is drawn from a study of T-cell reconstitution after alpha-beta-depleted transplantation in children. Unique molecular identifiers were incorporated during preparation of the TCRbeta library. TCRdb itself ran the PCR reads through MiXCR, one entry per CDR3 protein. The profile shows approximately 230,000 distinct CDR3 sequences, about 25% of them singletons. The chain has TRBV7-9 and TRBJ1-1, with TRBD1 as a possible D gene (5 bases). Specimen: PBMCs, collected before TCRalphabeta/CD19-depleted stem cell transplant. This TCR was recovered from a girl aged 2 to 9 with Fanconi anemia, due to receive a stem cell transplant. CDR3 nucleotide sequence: TGTGCCAGCAGCGCCAGGGCACACCCGAACACTGAAGCTTTCTTT. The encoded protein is CASSARAHPNTEAFF.